The 21 T cell receptor beta chains given below trace back to one sample, sequenced in a study of blood T cell repertoires in COVID-19. Sequenced by immunoSEQ multiplex PCR; TCRdb stores in-frame clones only, minus some. The table has a few hundred thousand clones, about 90% seen once. Sequencing was performed on peripheral blood. All receptors derive from a woman between 40 and 55 years old with COVID-19, enrolled during active disease.

The V gene is TRBV4-2, the J gene TRBJ1-6; a weak D match, TRBD1 (5 bases). Trimming cost V 1 base and J 10 bases, with 14 bases left between them. The CDR3 is made up of 15 amino acids. Germline CDR1 and CDR2: LGHNA and YNFKEQ. The CDR3 loop reads CASSQGTGLVSPLHF. The CDR3 DNA sequence: TGTGCCAGCAGCCAAGGTACAGGATTGGTCTCACCCCTCCACTTT.

The chain recombines TRBV5-1 with TRBJ2-1; 14 bases are a match to TRBD2. This CDR3 is built from 16 residues. Germline V gene lookup returns CDR1 SGHRS and CDR2 YFSETQ. Trimming removed 3 bases from V and 8 bases from J; junction bases left unmatched: 7. In nucleotides, the CDR3 is TGCGCCAGCAGCTCGGGACTAGCGGGAGTTAGGGATGAGCAGTTCTTC. Translated, it gives CASSSGLAGVRDEQFF.

The V gene is TRBV5-8, the J gene TRBJ1-5; a possible D gene is TRBD1 (6 bases). Trimming pared 4 bases from V and 4 bases from J, leaving 15 bases between. CDR3 size: 15 residues. The germline V gene has CDR1 SGHTS and CDR2 YDEGEE. As DNA, the CDR3 is TGTGCCAGCAGCACGCAGGGGAGGGCTAATCAGCCCCAGCATTTT. Protein sequence: CASSTQGRANQPQHF.

This clone was observed a single time. This sequence joins TRBV5-1 and TRBJ2-6, with D perhaps matching TRBD1 (6 bases). Trimming cost V 2 bases and J 0 bases, with 12 bases left between them. Per germline, CDR1 SGHRS and CDR2 YFSETQ. CDR3 size: 17 residues. DNA of the CDR3: TGCGCCAGCAGCTTAGGCAGGGGACCCTCTGGGGCCAACGTCCTGACTTTC. Translating gives CASSLGRGPSGANVLTF.

The chain recombines TRBV30 with TRBJ1-5; 7 bases match TRBD1. Germline values: CDR1 GTSNPN, CDR2 SVGIG (reference sequence). This CDR3 comprises 16 residues. V lost 3 bases to trimming and J lost 0 bases; unmatched junction nucleotides: 8. The CDR3 DNA sequence: TGTGCCTGGAGCCTCAGGGGGTCCCTTAGCAATCAGCCCCAGCATTTT. Translated: CAWSLRGSLSNQPQHF.

The chain couples TRBV5-1 to TRBJ2-1; 9 nucleotides match TRBD1. CDR3 size: 15 residues. The ends lost 6 bases at V and 7 bases at J; junction bases unmatched: 11. From germline, CDR1 is SGHRS and CDR2 YFSETQ. The CDR3, as DNA: TGCGCCAGCACGACCCTCCCGGGACAGGGTAATGAGCAGTTCTTC. Protein: CASTTLPGQGNEQFF.

V is TRBV5-4 and J is TRBJ2-7, with D possibly TRBD2 on 6 matching bases. The germline gives CDR1 SGHNT, CDR2 YYREEE (reference sequence). Trimming shortened V by 0 bases and J by 3 bases, and 7 bases separated the two germline ends. The CDR3 sequence is 13 residues long. CDR3 loop: CASSLGGVYEQYF. As DNA, the CDR3 is TGTGCCAGCAGCTTGGGCGGGGTCTACGAGCAGTACTTC.

The chain has TRBV6-2 or TRBV6-3 and TRBJ2-7; weak D call: TRBD2 (5 bases). V gave up 2 bases and J gave up 4 bases, with 6 bases separating them. The CDR3 runs to 12 residues. Germline lookup yields CDR1 MNHEY and CDR2 SVGEGT. CDR3 amino acids: CASSYEGYEQYF. In nucleotides, the CDR3 is TGTGCCAGCAGTTACGAGGGATACGAGCAGTACTTC.

The chain combines TRBV11-2 with TRBJ2-7, with a tentative D call TRBD1 (6 bases). Germline assignment: CDR1 SGHAT and CDR2 FQNNGV. There are 12 residues in the CDR3. The germline V and J ends were trimmed by 5 bases and 2 bases, with 7 bases remaining between them. CDR3 protein: CASSRDTYEQYF. For the CDR3, the DNA is TGTGCCAGCAGCCGGGACACCTACGAGCAGTACTTC.

This rearrangement joins TRBV28 to TRBJ1-6; 7 bases align to TRBD1. Per the germline V gene, CDR1 is MDHEN and CDR2 is SYDVKM. CDR3 size: 16 residues. V dropped 5 bases and J dropped 5; count of bases not matched to a gene: 9. The DNA of the CDR3 is TGTGCCAGCAGTCCTCGGACAGGAGCTGATAATTCACCCCTCCACTTT. This sequence encodes CASSPRTGADNSPLHF.

The V gene is TRBV7-2, the J gene TRBJ1-4, with TRBD1 matching over 9 bases. Germline CDR1 SGHTA, CDR2 FQGNSA. V lost 2 bases to trimming and J lost 8 bases; unmatched junction nucleotides: 9. The CDR3 is 16 amino acids. CDR3 protein: CASSLTTGTGTEKLFF. CDR3 DNA: TGTGCCAGCAGCTTAACAACCGGGACAGGGACCGAAAAACTGTTTTTT. The full variable domain, completed using reference TRBV7-2 and TRBJ1-4, is GAGVSQSPSNKVTEKGKDVELRCDPISGHTALYWYRQSLGQGLEFLIYFQGNSAPDKSGLPSDRFSAERTGGSVSTLTIQRTQQEDSAVYLCASSLTTGTGTEKLFFGSGTQLSVL.

This clone was seen a handful of times. The chain employs TRBV5-4 and TRBJ1-2; TRBD1 agrees at 9 bases. The CDR3 is made up of 14 amino acids. Germline V gene data show CDR1 as SGHNT and CDR2 as YYREEE (reference sequence). V lost 4 bases, J lost 3 bases, and 4 bases stayed unmatched. The chain's CDR3 is CASSHGDRDYGYTF. The CDR3 DNA follows: TGTGCCAGCAGCCACGGGGACAGGGACTATGGCTACACCTTC.

This chain links TRBV5-6 with TRBJ2-1; 7 positions match TRBD2. This CDR3 comprises 16 residues. Trimming cost V 0 bases and J 5 bases; bases outside gene matches: 8. Germline V lookup: CDR1 SGHDT, CDR2 YYEEEE. DNA for the CDR3: TGTGCCAGCAGCTTGGCGGCGGGAGTGAGAAACAATGAGCAGTTCTTC. This encodes CASSLAAGVRNNEQFF.

V usage is TRBV24-1 and J usage is TRBJ2-1; 10 bases line up with TRBD2. The CDR3 is made up of 14 amino acids. Germline loops: CDR1 KGHDR, CDR2 SFDVKD. V was pared by 4 bases and J by 8 bases, with 4 bases of the junction left unmatched. The CDR3 DNA reads as TGTGCCACCAGTGACACGACTAGCGGGTATGAGCAGTTCTTC. Protein sequence: CATSDTTSGYEQFF.

The chain joins TRBV11-3 to TRBJ2-2; TRBD1 might be the D (6 bases). The CDR3 extends over 14 amino acids. V gave up 4 bases and J gave up 3 bases, with 9 bases separating them. Germline V lookup: CDR1 SGHNT, CDR2 YENEEA. The CDR3 DNA follows: TGTGCCAGCAGCTCAGGGGCAGACACCGGGGAGCTGTTTTTT. It codes for CASSSGADTGELFF.

V and J are TRBV4-3 and TRBJ1-2; TRBD1 agrees at 11 bases. The germline V gene encodes CDR1 LGHNA and CDR2 YSLEER. The CDR3 is made up of 15 amino acids. V gave up 4 bases and J gave up 8 bases; unmatched junction bases: 9. CDR3 bases: TGCGCCAGCAGCCTGATGGGGACAGGGGGACGCGGCTACACCTTC. Encoded protein: CASSLMGTGGRGYTF.

The rearrangement uses TRBV18 and TRBJ1-5, with 11 positions matching TRBD1. V shed 6 bases, J shed 6 bases, and the junction held 7 bases outside the gene matches. The CDR3 is 15 amino acids. CDR1 and CDR2 (germline): KGHSH, LQKENI. In DNA, the CDR3 is TGTGCCAGCTCCCCTGGGACAGGGGGAACTCAGCCCCAGCATTTT. Protein sequence: CASSPGTGGTQPQHF.

The chain employs TRBV28 and TRBJ2-1; D is possibly TRBD2 (6 bases). This CDR3 has 15 residues. Germline assignment: CDR1 MDHEN and CDR2 SYDVKM. V lost 5 bases to trimming and J lost 4 bases, with 15 bases between them. CDR3 amino acids: CASSDRDSEYNEQFF. The CDR3 coding sequence is TGTGCCAGCAGTGACCGGGACTCTGAATACAATGAGCAGTTCTTC.

This chain connects TRBV15 to TRBJ1-4; 7 bases match TRBD1. Per germline, CDR1 LNHNV and CDR2 YYDKDF (reference sequence). The junction had 5 bases not matched to a gene; V was cut back by 0 bases and J by 7 bases. The CDR3 is 15 residues long. The CDR3 DNA reads TGTGCCACCAGCAGAGACAAGGGGGCGAGTGAAAAACTGTTTTTT. It encodes CATSRDKGASEKLFF.

This clone was observed a few times. The chain recombines TRBV5-1 with TRBJ1-1; TRBD1 agrees at 9 bases. The CDR3 length is 14 residues. Germline V lookup: CDR1 SGHRS, CDR2 YFSETQ. J was trimmed by 3 bases and V by 4 bases; bases with no gene match: 4. CDR3 sequence: CASSPRDRDTEAFF. In DNA form, the CDR3 reads TGCGCCAGCAGCCCCCGGGACAGGGACACTGAAGCTTTCTTT.

This rearrangement joins TRBV28 to TRBJ2-3; D possibly corresponds to TRBD1 (7 bases). The CDR3 covers 12 residues. Germline lookup yields CDR1 MDHEN and CDR2 SYDVKM. With 3 bases removed from V and 13 bases from J, the gap between germline ends came to 14 bases. The CDR3 DNA sequence: TGTGCCAGCAGTTTTCGGGGCAGGGGGGAGTATTTT. This translates into CASSFRGRGEYF.